This TCR beta chain derives from a study of T cells in Graves' hyperthyroidism and ophthalmopathy. The CDR3 regions of TCR beta were amplified from RNA transcripts. A set of HTBI primers served as the primers for a first-round RT-PCR of the TCR CDR3. TCRdb reanalysed the multiplex PCR reads using MiXCR and keeps one entry per CDR3 protein. This table holds hundreds of thousands of distinct CDR3 sequences, around 15% found once. This CDR3 is 14 amino acids long. The germline V gene encodes CDR1 SGHAT and CDR2 FQNNGV. Trimming at V came to 1 base and at J to 5 bases, leaving 1 base not matched to a gene.

V gene TRBV11-2 combines with J gene TRBJ2-1; 8 bases fit TRBD2. The sequenced sample was blood. This receptor was identified in a woman aged 35 to 49 with Graves' hyperthyroidism. CDR3 loop: CASSLGGRHNEQFF. The CDR3 DNA follows: TGTGCCAGCAGCTTAGGCGGGAGGCACAATGAGCAGTTCTTC.